This T cell receptor beta chain is from a study of blood T cell repertoires in COVID-19 (dated by TCRdb to about 2020). A note on the overall study: Samples from collaborators originated in the United States, Italy and Spain and spanned both the acute and convalescent phases of COVID-19. The material from the prospective study consisted of cDNA or gDNA derived from T cells, B-cell-depleted T cells, or PBMCs. Where HLA class I and class II types were available, the types were taken from metadata supplied by the sample provider, not from assay-based typing. Samples were obtained from the ongoing ImmuneRACE study (first 160 participants) and from 1,200 or so subjects provided by 6 global collaborators. The repertoires were released in a freely available public database intended as a resource for research on the immune response to SARS-CoV-2. Nearly every sample came with metadata listing a de-identified subject ID, COVID-19 status, age in years and sex. The dataset comprised deeply sampled blood TCRbeta repertoires from subjects exposed to, actively infected with, or recovered from COVID-19. What the study reported, not specific to this receptor: The quantity of clinical and demographic metadata differed by source and by participant and was supplied without curation.

Each collaborating institution followed its own protocols to collect whole blood in K2EDTA tubes. For TCRbeta analysis, collaborators shipped samples in one of three forms: frozen whole blood, isolated PBMCs, or DNA extracted from either of those sample types. This clone was detected a few times. The specificity of this receptor is unknown. The input lacks base qualities; no much larger clone sits a single base away. TCRbeta CDR3 regions were amplified from genomic DNA by means of the immunoSEQ Assay, a bias-controlled multiplex PCR. The original methods were these. The number of nucleated cells in each sample was estimated by amplification of reference gene primers within the assay. Sequence reads were collapsed and filtered to measure the absolute abundance of every unique TCRbeta CDR3 rearrangement. For each sample, productive Simpson clonality was calculated by taking the square root of Simpson's diversity index across productive rearrangements. Drawn from immuneACCESS, this table holds only the in-frame rearrangements with V and J called that TCRdb kept. Clones are partly lost; checked studies trace under half to an unresolved V gene and leave the rest unexplained. V and J calls and clone size come straight from that table; D and trimming were deduced from the DNA. This sample holds some 93,000 clones; around 86% were observed only once. The leading ten clones occupy 10% of the sample.

V is pruned by 5 bases and J by 7 bases, leaving 11 bases of the junction without a gene match. The CDR3 measures 15 amino acids from cysteine to phenylalanine. Only CDR3 DNA remains: 45 bases, in frame from the first base. Looking up the germline V gene yields CDR1 SGHAT and CDR2 FQNNGV. This chain joins TRBV11-2 to TRBJ2-7; 10 of the junction bases match TRBD1. This clonotype was obtained from a man in his forties or fifties with acute or convalescent COVID-19. The sample consisted of peripheral blood. The CDR3 reads as follows: CASSPRRQGAREQYF. The nucleotide sequence is TGTGCCAGCAGCCCCCGCCGACAGGGGGCTAGGGAGCAGTACTTC.